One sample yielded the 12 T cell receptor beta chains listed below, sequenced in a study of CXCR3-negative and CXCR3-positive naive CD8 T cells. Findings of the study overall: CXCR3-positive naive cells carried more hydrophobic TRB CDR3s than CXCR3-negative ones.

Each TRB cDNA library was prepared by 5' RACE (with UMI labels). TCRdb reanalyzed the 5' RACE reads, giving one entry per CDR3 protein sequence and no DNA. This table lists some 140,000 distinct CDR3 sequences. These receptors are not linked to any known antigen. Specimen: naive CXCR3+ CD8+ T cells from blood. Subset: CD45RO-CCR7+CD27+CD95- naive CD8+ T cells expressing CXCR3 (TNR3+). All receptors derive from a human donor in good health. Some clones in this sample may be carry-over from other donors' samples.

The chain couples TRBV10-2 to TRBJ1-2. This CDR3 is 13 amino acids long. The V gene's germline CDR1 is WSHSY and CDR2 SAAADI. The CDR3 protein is CASSDATNYGYTF.

CDR3 in amino acids: CASSLVAGGLQETQYF. The rearrangement uses TRBV12-3 or TRBV12-4 and TRBJ2-5; TCRdb calls TRBD2, which cannot be checked without DNA. This CDR3 contains 16 residues.

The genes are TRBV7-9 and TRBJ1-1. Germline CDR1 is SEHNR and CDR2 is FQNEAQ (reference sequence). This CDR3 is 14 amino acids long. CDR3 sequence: CASSLPSWLTEAFF.

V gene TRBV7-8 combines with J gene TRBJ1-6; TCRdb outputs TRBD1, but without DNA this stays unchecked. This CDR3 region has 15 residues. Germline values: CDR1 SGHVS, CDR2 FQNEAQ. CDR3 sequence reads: CASSYPTGNNSPLHF.

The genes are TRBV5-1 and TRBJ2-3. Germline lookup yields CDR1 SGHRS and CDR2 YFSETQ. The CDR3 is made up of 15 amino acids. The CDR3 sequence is CASSLGSLTADTQYF. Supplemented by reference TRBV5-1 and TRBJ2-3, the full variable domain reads KAGVTQTPRYLIKTRGQQVTLSCSPISGHRSVSWYQQTPGQGLQFLFEYFSETQRNKGNFPGRFSGRQFSNSRSEMNVSTLELGDSALYLCASSLGSLTADTQYFGPGTRLTVL.

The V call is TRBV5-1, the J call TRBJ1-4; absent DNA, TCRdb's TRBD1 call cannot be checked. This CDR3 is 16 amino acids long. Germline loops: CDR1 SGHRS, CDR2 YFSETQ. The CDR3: CASSPGTGATNEKLFF. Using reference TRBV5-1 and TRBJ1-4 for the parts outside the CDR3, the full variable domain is KAGVTQTPRYLIKTRGQQVTLSCSPISGHRSVSWYQQTPGQGLQFLFEYFSETQRNKGNFPGRFSGRQFSNSRSEMNVSTLELGDSALYLCASSPGTGATNEKLFFGSGTQLSVL.

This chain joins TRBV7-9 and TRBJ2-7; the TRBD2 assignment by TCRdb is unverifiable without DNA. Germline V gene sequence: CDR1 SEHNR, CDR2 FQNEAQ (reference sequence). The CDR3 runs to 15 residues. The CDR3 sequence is CASSPTAGGSYEQYF.

The CDR3 reads CASSSYGTSTDTQYF. The rearrangement uses TRBV7-2 and TRBJ2-3; the D call from TCRdb, TRBD1, cannot be confirmed without DNA. Germline V lookup: CDR1 SGHTA, CDR2 FQGNSA. This CDR3 has 15 residues.

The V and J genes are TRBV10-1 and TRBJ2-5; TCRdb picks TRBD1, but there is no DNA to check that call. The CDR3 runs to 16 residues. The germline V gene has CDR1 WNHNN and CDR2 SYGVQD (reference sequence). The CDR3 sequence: CASSGRDRVSGETQYF.

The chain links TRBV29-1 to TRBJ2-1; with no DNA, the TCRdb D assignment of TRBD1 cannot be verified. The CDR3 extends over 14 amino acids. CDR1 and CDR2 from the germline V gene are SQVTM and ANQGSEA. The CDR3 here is CSVEQGAASNEQFF.

The CDR3 loop is CSVEDHSRTGNVLMNTEAFF. This chain connects TRBV29-1 to TRBJ1-1; TCRdb outputs TRBD1, but without DNA this stays unchecked. This CDR3 is 20 amino acids long. Looked up from germline, CDR1 is SQVTM and CDR2 is ANQGSEA.

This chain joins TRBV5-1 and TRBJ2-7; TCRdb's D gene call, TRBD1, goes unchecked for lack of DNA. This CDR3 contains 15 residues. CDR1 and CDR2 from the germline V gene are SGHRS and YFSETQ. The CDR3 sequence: CASSLAGGSFDEQYF.